Presented here are 15 T cell receptor beta chains from one specimen sequenced in a study of blood T cell repertoires in COVID-19. The repertoire was sequenced with immunoSEQ multiplex PCR; TCRdb's copy has only in-frame clones and lacks some. Of under 300,000 clones in the sample, more than 75% are singletons; the top ten hold about 1.5%. Sequencing was done on a sample of PBMCs or T cells enriched from blood (not recorded which). These TCRs come from a woman aged 45-65 years who had recovered from COVID-19.

The J gene is TRBJ2-1, the V gene TRBV6-1; no firm D call. Trimming left V 2 bases short and J 0 bases short, with 8 bases between. This CDR3 has 15 residues. Germline assignment: CDR1 MNHNS and CDR2 SASEGT. The CDR3 nucleotides read TGTGCCAGCAGTGAATTCACAAACTCCTACAATGAGCAGTTCTTC. Protein product: CASSEFTNSYNEQFF.

The rearrangement links TRBV7-9 to TRBJ1-1; 7 bases align to TRBD1. With V trimmed by 4 bases and J by 5 bases, 10 bases remained unmatched. The germline V gene has CDR1 SEHNR and CDR2 FQNEAQ (reference sequence). The CDR3 is 15 amino acids. The CDR3 region has the DNA TGTGCCAGCAGCTCCCGCGAGGGGGCGAGTACTGAAGCTTTCTTT. This sequence encodes CASSSREGASTEAFF.

The chain has TRBV28 and TRBJ1-2, with 9 bases aligning to TRBD1. Trimming removed 2 bases from V and 6 bases from J; junction bases left unmatched: 4. CDR1 is MDHEN and CDR2 is SYDVKM in the germline V gene. CDR3 length equals 14 residues. The CDR3 sequence is CASSLPTGGDGYTF. DNA of the CDR3: TGTGCCAGCAGTTTACCGACAGGGGGAGATGGCTACACCTTC.

The gene calls are TRBV7-2 and TRBJ1-2; 8 bases align to TRBD1. This CDR3 has 14 amino acids. Per the germline V gene, CDR1 is SGHTA and CDR2 is FQGNSA. The V segment lost 5 bases and the J segment 2 bases; nucleotides outside the gene matches: 4. The CDR3 DNA follows: TGTGCCAGCAGCCCCCGGACAGGGAACTATGGCTACACCTTC. This codes for CASSPRTGNYGYTF.

A single count supports this clone. V is TRBV19 and J is TRBJ1-5; D is unresolved. The V gene's germline CDR1 is LNHDA and CDR2 SQIVND (reference sequence). The CDR3 is 14 residues long. V lost 5 bases and J 6 bases, leaving 14 bases between the germline ends. The CDR3 DNA sequence: TGTGCCAGTAGTGAGTTCGCGGGTCCTCAGCCCCAGCATTTT. Amino acid sequence: CASSEFAGPQPQHF.

The CDR3 nucleotides are TGTGCCAGCCGGACTACCTATGGCTACACCTTC. Protein sequence: CASRTTYGYTF. J is TRBJ1-2 and V is TRBV27; D remains unclear. Trimming removed 8 bases from V and 4 bases from J, with 8 bases in between. This CDR3 has 11 residues. CDR1 MNHEY and CDR2 SMNVEV come from the germline V gene (reference sequence).

Remarks on this clone: One junction end disagrees with the germline gene, perhaps due to a read error. The rearrangement joins TRBV6-5 to TRBJ1-3; D is uncertain. There are 15 residues in the CDR3. CDR1 is MNHEY and CDR2 is SVGAGI in the germline V gene. Here the CDR3 reads CASSDSGGAGNTIYF. CDR3 nucleotide sequence: TGTGCCAGCAGTGACTCCGGCGGGGCTGGAAACACCATATATTTT.

In its sample, this clone was seen once. This chain connects TRBV18 to TRBJ1-2; TRBD1 matches at 12 bases. This CDR3 contains 17 residues. V shed 0 bases, J shed 8 bases, and the junction held 10 bases outside the gene matches. CDR1 is KGHSH and CDR2 is LQKENI in the germline V gene. CDR3 amino acids: CASSPPRTGQGAWGYTF. CDR3 in DNA: TGTGCCAGCTCACCACCGAGAACGGGACAGGGGGCTTGGGGCTACACCTTC.

The chain is built from TRBV5-4 and TRBJ2-3; D not resolved. The CDR3 has 17 residues. From germline, CDR1 is SGHNT and CDR2 YYREEE (reference sequence). The V and J ends lost 2 bases and 0 bases respectively, with 16 bases between them. CDR3 coding DNA: TGTGCCAGCAGCTTACCTAGAGAGGAGCTAAGCACAGATACGCAGTATTTT. Amino acid sequence: CASSLPREELSTDTQYF.

The chain couples TRBV6-5 to TRBJ1-1, with TRBD1 matching 8 bases. There are 15 residues in the CDR3. The germline V gene has CDR1 MNHEY and CDR2 SVGAGI. Trimming at V came to 0 bases and at J to 3 bases, leaving 3 bases not matched to a gene. The CDR3 bases are TGTGCCAGCAGTTACTCGGACAGGGTGGACACTGAAGCTTTCTTT. Translated: CASSYSDRVDTEAFF.

The gene calls are TRBV6-2 or TRBV6-3 and TRBJ2-7, with D possibly matching TRBD2 (6 bases). Germline V gene lookup returns CDR1 MNHEY and CDR2 SVGEGT. Trimming left V 2 bases short and J 3 bases short, with 11 bases between. This CDR3 is built from 14 residues. CDR3 sequence reads: CASSYGQGGYEQYF. In DNA, the CDR3 is TGTGCCAGCAGTTACGGGCAGGGAGGCTACGAGCAGTACTTC.

This chain's CDR3 is CASSLTGNTGELFF. The DNA for the CDR3 is TGTGCCAGCAGCTTGACAGGGAACACCGGGGAGCTGTTTTTT. The rearrangement links TRBV5-4 to TRBJ2-2, with D possibly being TRBD1 (5 bases). Germline V gene lookup returns CDR1 SGHNT and CDR2 YYREEE (reference sequence). The CDR3 is 14 amino acids. V gave up 1 base and J gave up 1 base, with 5 bases separating them.

The chain has TRBV30 and TRBJ1-3; weak D call: TRBD1 (5 bases). The CDR3 contains 15 residues. Germline V gene lookup returns CDR1 GTSNPN and CDR2 SVGIG (reference sequence). With 0 bases removed from V and 3 bases from J, the gap between germline ends came to 12 bases. The CDR3 DNA follows: TGTGCCTGGAGTGTACGAAGGGGCATTGGAAACACCATATATTTT. This gives the protein CAWSVRRGIGNTIYF.

This rearrangement joins TRBV15 to TRBJ1-1; D not certain. The germline V and J ends were trimmed by 3 bases and 2 bases, with 10 bases remaining between them. This CDR3 spans 14 amino acids. Germline V gene sequence: CDR1 LNHNV, CDR2 YYDKDF (reference sequence). The chain's CDR3 is CATSRTQSNTEAFF. CDR3 coding DNA: TGTGCCACCAGCAGGACACAGAGTAACACTGAAGCTTTCTTT. Variable domain in full (rest from reference TRBV15 and TRBJ1-1): DAMVIQNPRYQVTQFGKPVTLSCSQTLNHNVMYWYQQKSSQAPKLLFHYYDKDFNNEADTPDNFQSRRPNTSFCFLDIRSPGLGDTAMYLCATSRTQSNTEAFFGQGTRLTVV.

The rearrangement links TRBV6-6 to TRBJ1-4; no clear D gene. Trimming shortened V by 2 bases and J by 6 bases, and 10 bases separated the two germline ends. Per germline, CDR1 MNHNY and CDR2 SVGAGI (reference sequence). This CDR3 is 14 amino acids long. The CDR3 loop is CASSYMSGDEKLFF. The CDR3 coding sequence is TGTGCCAGCAGTTACATGTCCGGAGATGAAAAACTGTTTTTT.